This TCR beta chain is drawn from a study of PD-L1 blockade in urothelial cancer. Overall study context: At 6 weeks and at 3 weeks (second dose) after treatment start, blood was analyzed.

Time point denoted: peripheral blood 6 weeks after treatment start. Notes on this clone: Its matching antigen is unknown.

Every PCR got spiked synthetic TCR analog templates. Only in-frame clones appear in the TCRdb table, and some are missing; sequencing was by immunoSEQ multiplex PCR. The table includes 42,000 or so clones, 82% detected once. Study observations and caveats: Below-median pretreatment blood TCR clonality predicted better survival.

V lost 6 bases and J lost 3; bases outside the gene matches: 9. CDR1 is KGHSH and CDR2 is LQKENI in the germline V gene. The CDR3 totals 16 residues. The input for sequencing was PBMCs, taken around atezolizumab (anti-PD-L1) treatment. The source is a man aged 60 to 69 with urothelial cancer. J is TRBJ2-1 and V is TRBV18; TRBD1 matches 9 bases. The CDR3 sequence is CASSLRTGALYNEQFF. CDR3 nucleotide sequence: TGTGCCAGCTCGCTCCGGACAGGGGCCCTCTACAATGAGCAGTTCTTC.